The entry below describes one T cell receptor (beta chain). Antigen specificity is unknown. This CDR3 comprises 11 residues. Trimming took 7 bases from V and 3 from J, leaving 7 bases between them. The germline V gene encodes CDR1 MDHEN and CDR2 SYDVKM. Extracted from the samples, RNA was reverse transcribed into cDNA to serve as the sequencing template. The method was immunoSEQ multiplex PCR; TCRdb's version includes in-frame clones alone and lacks a portion of them. The sample includes roughly 190,000 clones, roughly three fifths of them seen just once. This sample is drawn from a study of CD8+ T cells in alopecia areata. Across the whole study: At a dose of 5 to 10 mg twice daily, oral tofacitinib was given to treated patients. Percent affected scalp area, the SALT score, rated treated patients' severity.

Broader study findings: During tofacitinib treatment, many expanded lesional clones remained in scalp and blood. Alopecia totalis/universalis scalp especially showed more expanded CD8+ clones than normal scalp.

Documented treatment: oral pan-JAK inhibitor, 5-10 mg twice daily. The chain carries TRBV28 and TRBJ2-7, with D uncertain. This material consisted of CD4+ T cells sorted from blood, taken at week 4, from a patient treated with tofacitinib. The sequence came from a human donor with alopecia areata. CDR3 coding DNA: TGTGCCAGCAATTATAACTACGAGCAGTACTTC. Protein: CASNYNYEQYF.